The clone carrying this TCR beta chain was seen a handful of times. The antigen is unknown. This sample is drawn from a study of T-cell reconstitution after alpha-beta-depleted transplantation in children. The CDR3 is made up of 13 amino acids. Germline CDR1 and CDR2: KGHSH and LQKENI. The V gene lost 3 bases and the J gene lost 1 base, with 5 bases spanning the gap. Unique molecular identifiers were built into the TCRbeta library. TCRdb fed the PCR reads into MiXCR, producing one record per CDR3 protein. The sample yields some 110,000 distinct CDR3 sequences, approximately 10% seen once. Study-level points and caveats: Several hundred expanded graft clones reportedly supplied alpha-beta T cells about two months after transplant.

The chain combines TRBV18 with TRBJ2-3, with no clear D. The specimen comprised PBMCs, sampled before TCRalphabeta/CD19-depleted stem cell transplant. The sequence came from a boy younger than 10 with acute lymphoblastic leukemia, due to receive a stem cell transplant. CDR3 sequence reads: CASSPTGTDTQYF. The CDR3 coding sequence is TGTGCCAGCTCACCGACCGGCACAGATACGCAGTATTTT.